This T cell receptor beta chain was observed in a study of T cells after yellow fever vaccination. The CDR3 runs 20 residues. With 5 bases removed from V and 0 bases from J, the gap between germline ends came to 26 bases. The germline V gene has CDR1 SGHAT and CDR2 FQNNGV. TCRdb redid the calling of the 5' RACE reads with MiXCR, one entry per CDR3 protein. The profile shows just under 600,000 distinct CDR3 sequences, approximately 12% of them singletons. The sample was PBMCs, taken on the day of the yellow fever booster vaccination. This TCR derives from a man aged 25-45 years who received the YFV17D yellow fever vaccine. V is TRBV11-2 and J is TRBJ2-1; TRBD1 or TRBD2 may be the D gene (6 bases each). The CDR3 sequence is CASSLPTGGGSQRSYNEQFF. The DNA for the CDR3 is TGTGCCAGCAGCCTCCCCACCGGGGGCGGTAGCCAGCGCTCCTACAATGAGCAGTTCTTC.